This TCR beta chain came from a study of shared clonotypes between healthy human individuals. Only a few counts were recorded for this clone. Caucasian adults residing in Nashville, Tennessee made up all the donors. The team ran DNA from unsorted PBMCs on ten immunoSEQ deep assay plates for sequencing. Measured with immunoSEQ multiplex PCR; TCRdb has only the in-frame clones, and not every one. The sample holds roughly 96,000 clones, approximately 51% seen once. This CDR3 region has 14 residues. The V call is TRBV1, the J call TRBJ2-7; TRBD2 is the table's D call and was not checked against the DNA. TRBV1 is deemed a pseudogene. This TCR was sampled from a woman between 35 and 50 years old in good health. Some clones in this sample may be carry-over from other donors' samples. The specimen was PBMCs. CDR3 DNA sequence: TGCACCAGCAGCCAAGGTCTAGACCGTCGCGAGCAGTACTTC. Amino acids: CTSSQGLDRREQYF.